These T cell receptor beta chains were read from a single sample in a study of Ad26.COV2.S vaccination and SARS-CoV-2 variants. This table comes from immunoSEQ multiplex PCR, and its TCRdb copy is limited to in-frame clones, with some not included. The repertoire includes a few hundred thousand clones, roughly 90% of them detected once, and around 3.6% sits in the top ten. Sequencing was performed on peripheral blood, taken in a trial of Ad26.COV2.S vaccine versus placebo. Receptors originate from a person aged 18 to 65 who received the Ad26.COV2.S COVID-19 vaccine or a placebo. The CDR3 runs from the conserved cysteine through the conserved F or W. The D gene is left open where the match is weak. Clone size appears in some rows only: once, few, many, or a class for an expanded clone.

CDR3aa: CASSKGQPLAKNIQYF
CDR3nt: TGTGCCAGCAGCAAGGGACAGCCCCTAGCCAAAAACATTCAGTACTTC
v_gene: TRBV7-6
j_gene: TRBJ2-4
abundance: .
d_gene: TRBD1
len: 16

CDR3aa: CASSRTGNYGYTF
CDR3nt: TGTGCCAGTAGTAGGACAGGCAACTATGGCTACACCTTC
v_gene: TRBV19
j_gene: TRBJ1-2
abundance: .
d_gene: TRBD1
len: 13

CDR3aa: CAIRTIGPSGANVLTF
CDR3nt: TGTGCCATCAGGACGATAGGGCCCTCTGGGGCCAACGTCCTGACTTTC
v_gene: TRBV10-3
j_gene: TRBJ2-6
abundance: .
d_gene: .
len: 16

CDR3aa: CASTSGYATNEKLFF
CDR3nt: TGTGCCAGTACGTCCGGCTACGCAACTAATGAAAAACTGTTTTTT
v_gene: TRBV19
j_gene: TRBJ1-4
abundance: .
d_gene: .
len: 15

CDR3aa: CASGPPGQAPQETQYF
CDR3nt: TGTGCCAGTGGACCCCCGGGACAGGCCCCCCAAGAGACCCAGTACTTC
v_gene: TRBV19
j_gene: TRBJ2-5
abundance: .
d_gene: TRBD1
len: 16

CDR3aa: CAWSGTGGPNSPLHF
CDR3nt: TGTGCCTGGAGTGGGACAGGGGGTCCAAATTCACCCCTCCACTTT
v_gene: TRBV30
j_gene: TRBJ1-6
abundance: .
d_gene: TRBD1
len: 15

CDR3aa: CASSLDRGPGNTIYF
CDR3nt: TGTGCCAGCAGCTTGGACAGGGGCCCTGGAAACACCATATATTTT
v_gene: TRBV5-4
j_gene: TRBJ1-3
abundance: .
d_gene: TRBD1
len: 15

CDR3aa: CASSPEGERKLFF
CDR3nt: TGTGCCAGCAGCCCCGAGGGGGAGAGGAAACTGTTTTTT
v_gene: TRBV7-9
j_gene: TRBJ1-4
abundance: .
d_gene: .
len: 13

CDR3aa: CASSQLGSSYNEQFF
CDR3nt: TGCGCCAGCAGCCAGCTAGGGAGCTCCTACAATGAGCAGTTCTTC
v_gene: TRBV4-1
j_gene: TRBJ2-1
abundance: once
d_gene: .
len: 15

CDR3aa: CASSYASGNTIYF
CDR3nt: TGTGCCAGCAGCTACGCTTCTGGAAACACCATATATTTT
v_gene: TRBV11-2
j_gene: TRBJ1-3
abundance: .
d_gene: .
len: 13

CDR3aa: CASRNGDTIDYGYTF
CDR3nt: TGTGCCAGCAGAAACGGGGACACAATCGACTATGGCTACACCTTC
v_gene: TRBV27
j_gene: TRBJ1-2
abundance: .
d_gene: .
len: 15

CDR3aa: CAWSAETYNEKLFF
CDR3nt: TGTGCCTGGAGTGCGGAGACATACAATGAAAAACTGTTTTTT
v_gene: TRBV30
j_gene: TRBJ1-4
abundance: .
d_gene: .
len: 14

CDR3aa: CASRPLTGSHQPQHF
CDR3nt: TGTGCCAGCAGACCTCTGACAGGGTCACATCAGCCCCAGCATTTT
v_gene: TRBV6-2/TRBV6-3
j_gene: TRBJ1-5
abundance: .
d_gene: TRBD1
len: 15

CDR3aa: CASTSLKAGGPFEQFF
CDR3nt: TGTGCCAGCACCTCTCTTAAGGCGGGGGGGCCCTTTGAGCAGTTCTTC
v_gene: TRBV27
j_gene: TRBJ2-1
abundance: .
d_gene: TRBD2
len: 16

CDR3aa: CAWSVQAYEQYF
CDR3nt: TGTGCCTGGAGTGTCCAGGCCTACGAGCAGTACTTC
v_gene: TRBV30
j_gene: TRBJ2-7
abundance: few
d_gene: .
len: 12

CDR3aa: CASSEVVGGYYEQYF
CDR3nt: TGTGCCAGCAGTGAAGTTGTGGGCGGATACTACGAGCAGTACTTC
v_gene: TRBV6-1
j_gene: TRBJ2-7
abundance: .
d_gene: .
len: 15

CDR3aa: CASSESVEQYF
CDR3nt: TGTGCCAGCAGTGAAAGTGTCGAGCAGTACTTC
v_gene: TRBV6-1
j_gene: TRBJ2-7
abundance: .
d_gene: .
len: 11

CDR3aa: CASSVQGRNTEAFF
CDR3nt: TGTGCCAGCAGCGTACAGGGGCGGAACACTGAAGCTTTCTTT
v_gene: TRBV11-1
j_gene: TRBJ1-1
abundance: .
d_gene: TRBD1
len: 14

CDR3aa: CASSGLAGGPLHEQFF
CDR3nt: TGTGCCAGCAGCGGTCTAGCGGGGGGGCCTTTGCATGAGCAGTTCTTC
v_gene: TRBV4-2
j_gene: TRBJ2-1
abundance: .
d_gene: TRBD2
len: 16

CDR3aa: CASSPQGVGTDTQYF
CDR3nt: TGCGCCAGCAGCCCACAGGGGGTAGGCACAGATACGCAGTATTTT
v_gene: TRBV5-1
j_gene: TRBJ2-3
abundance: .
d_gene: TRBD1
len: 15

CDR3aa: CASSQDRDRARAFF
CDR3nt: TGCGCCAGCAGCCAAGATAGGGACAGGGCCAGGGCTTTCTTT
v_gene: TRBV4-1
j_gene: TRBJ1-1
abundance: once
d_gene: TRBD1
len: 14

CDR3aa: CASSSRAGAPEAFF
CDR3nt: TGTGCCAGCAGCTCCCGGGCCGGGGCTCCTGAAGCTTTCTTT
v_gene: TRBV5-6
j_gene: TRBJ1-1
abundance: .
d_gene: .
len: 14

CDR3aa: CASSEPGRLREQYF
CDR3nt: TGTGCCAGTAGTGAGCCAGGGAGGCTCCGCGAGCAGTACTTC
v_gene: TRBV19
j_gene: TRBJ2-7
abundance: few
d_gene: .
len: 14

CDR3aa: CASSRGSSTDTQYF
CDR3nt: TGTGCCAGCAGCCGCGGGTCTAGCACAGATACGCAGTATTTT
v_gene: TRBV7-3
j_gene: TRBJ2-3
abundance: .
d_gene: .
len: 14

CDR3aa: CASSPDRVNTEAFF
CDR3nt: TGCGCCAGCAGCCCCGACAGGGTGAACACTGAAGCTTTCTTT
v_gene: TRBV4-3
j_gene: TRBJ1-1
abundance: .
d_gene: TRBD1
len: 14

CDR3aa: CASSIGSGAGNEQFF
CDR3nt: TGTGCCAGTAGTATAGGATCAGGGGCGGGCAATGAGCAGTTCTTC
v_gene: TRBV19
j_gene: TRBJ2-1
abundance: few
d_gene: .
len: 15

CDR3aa: CASSLGGGTGATDTQYF
CDR3nt: TGCGCCAGCAGCTTGGGAGGCGGGACAGGCGCCACAGATACGCAGTATTTT
v_gene: TRBV5-1
j_gene: TRBJ2-3
abundance: .
d_gene: TRBD1
len: 17

CDR3aa: CATSTLGETQYF
CDR3nt: TGTGCCACCAGCACTCTGGGGGAGACCCAGTACTTC
v_gene: TRBV15
j_gene: TRBJ2-5
abundance: .
d_gene: .
len: 12

CDR3aa: CASSPSGFYEQYF
CDR3nt: TGTGCCAGCAGCCCTAGTGGGTTCTACGAGCAGTACTTC
v_gene: TRBV7-3
j_gene: TRBJ2-7
abundance: .
d_gene: .
len: 13

CDR3aa: CASSEAPTRSPLHF
CDR3nt: TGTGCCAGCAGTGAGGCCCCCACAAGATCACCCCTCCACTTT
v_gene: TRBV25-1
j_gene: TRBJ1-6
abundance: .
d_gene: .
len: 14

CDR3aa: CASSLAPGQGAGYTF
CDR3nt: TGTGCCAGCAGCTTAGCCCCGGGACAGGGGGCCGGCTACACCTTC
v_gene: TRBV11-1
j_gene: TRBJ1-2
abundance: .
d_gene: TRBD1
len: 15

CDR3aa: CASRLRHGSYEQYF
CDR3nt: TGCGCCAGCAGGTTGAGACACGGTAGCTACGAGCAGTACTTC
v_gene: TRBV5-1
j_gene: TRBJ2-7
abundance: .
d_gene: .
len: 14

CDR3aa: CASSFASESSGNTIYF
CDR3nt: TGTGCCAGCAGCTTTGCAAGTGAATCCTCTGGAAACACCATATATTTT
v_gene: TRBV7-6
j_gene: TRBJ1-3
abundance: .
d_gene: .
len: 16

CDR3aa: CASSQRGTPDLGDTQYF
CDR3nt: TGTGCCAGCAGCCAACGGGGGACTCCCGATCTGGGGGATACGCAGTATTTT
v_gene: TRBV4-2
j_gene: TRBJ2-3
abundance: .
d_gene: .
len: 17

CDR3aa: CASSYGDSGNTIYF
CDR3nt: TGTGCCAGCAGCTACGGGGACTCTGGAAACACCATATATTTT
v_gene: TRBV11-2
j_gene: TRBJ1-3
abundance: .
d_gene: .
len: 14

CDR3aa: CASSEQGMNTEAFF
CDR3nt: TGTGCCAGCAGTGAGCAAGGCATGAACACTGAAGCTTTCTTT
v_gene: TRBV6-1
j_gene: TRBJ1-1
abundance: .
d_gene: .
len: 14

CDR3aa: CASSWGELNTDTQYF
CDR3nt: TGTGCCAGCAGCTGGGGTGAGCTGAACACAGATACGCAGTATTTT
v_gene: TRBV3-1/TRBV3-2
j_gene: TRBJ2-3
abundance: .
d_gene: .
len: 15

CDR3aa: CASSYLGGAETQYF
CDR3nt: TGTGCCAGCAGCTACCTAGGGGGGGCAGAGACCCAGTACTTC
v_gene: TRBV11-2
j_gene: TRBJ2-5
abundance: .
d_gene: .
len: 14

CDR3aa: CAISEPRGGPYSGANVLTF
CDR3nt: TGTGCCATCAGTGAGCCTCGCGGGGGGCCCTACTCTGGGGCCAACGTCCTGACTTTC
v_gene: TRBV10-3
j_gene: TRBJ2-6
abundance: .
d_gene: TRBD2
len: 19

CDR3aa: CASSLLGGGGEKLFF
CDR3nt: TGTGCCAGCAGTTTATTGGGGGGAGGTGGAGAAAAACTGTTTTTT
v_gene: TRBV28
j_gene: TRBJ1-4
abundance: .
d_gene: .
len: 15

CDR3aa: CASSQVAGGLHIQYF
CDR3nt: TGTGCCAGCAGCCAAGTAGCCGGGGGCTTACACATTCAGTACTTC
v_gene: TRBV3-1/TRBV3-2
j_gene: TRBJ2-4
abundance: .
d_gene: .
len: 15

CDR3aa: CASRQGTGTEAFF
CDR3nt: TGCGCCAGCAGACAGGGGACGGGCACTGAAGCTTTCTTT
v_gene: TRBV4-3
j_gene: TRBJ1-1
abundance: .
d_gene: TRBD1
len: 13

CDR3aa: CASSLDFAGPSSRTQYF
CDR3nt: TGTGCCAGCAGCCTAGACTTTGCGGGCCCCTCCTCCCGAACGCAGTATTTT
v_gene: TRBV7-2
j_gene: TRBJ2-3
abundance: .
d_gene: .
len: 17

CDR3aa: CSVPRPGTDYEQYF
CDR3nt: TGCAGCGTCCCAAGGCCGGGCACAGACTACGAGCAGTACTTC
v_gene: TRBV29-1
j_gene: TRBJ2-7
abundance: once
d_gene: .
len: 14

CDR3aa: CASINPGHPLHF
CDR3nt: TGTGCCAGCATAAACCCCGGACATCCCCTCCACTTT
v_gene: TRBV6-5
j_gene: TRBJ1-6
abundance: many
d_gene: .
len: 12

CDR3aa: CASSIGRREQFF
CDR3nt: TGTGCCAGTAGTATAGGACGGCGTGAGCAGTTCTTC
v_gene: TRBV19
j_gene: TRBJ2-1
abundance: .
d_gene: .
len: 12

CDR3aa: CASSTLSSVTYEQYF
CDR3nt: TGTGCCAGCAGCACGCTGTCTAGCGTAACCTACGAGCAGTACTTC
v_gene: TRBV11-2
j_gene: TRBJ2-7
abundance: .
d_gene: .
len: 15

CDR3aa: CASSLGPPETQYF
CDR3nt: TGTGCCAGCAGCTTAGGACCTCCAGAGACCCAGTACTTC
v_gene: TRBV11-2
j_gene: TRBJ2-5
abundance: .
d_gene: .
len: 13

CDR3aa: CASSPPGLVSETQYF
CDR3nt: TGTGCCAGCAGCCCACCGGGACTAGTTTCGGAGACCCAGTACTTC
v_gene: TRBV9
j_gene: TRBJ2-5
abundance: .
d_gene: TRBD2
len: 15

CDR3aa: CASSLPTGNTGELFF
CDR3nt: TGTGCCAGCAGCCTCCCGACAGGGAATACCGGGGAGCTGTTTTTT
v_gene: TRBV28
j_gene: TRBJ2-2
abundance: .
d_gene: TRBD1
len: 15

CDR3aa: CASSLWGGETQYF
CDR3nt: TGTGCCAGCAGCTTATGGGGTGGAGAGACCCAGTACTTC
v_gene: TRBV11-3
j_gene: TRBJ2-5
abundance: once
d_gene: .
len: 13

CDR3aa: CASSYLGFEQFF
CDR3nt: TGTGCCAGCAGTTACCTGGGTTTTGAGCAGTTCTTC
v_gene: TRBV6-2/TRBV6-3
j_gene: TRBJ2-1
abundance: .
d_gene: .
len: 12

CDR3aa: CAWNRNTDTQYF
CDR3nt: TGTGCCTGGAACAGGAACACAGATACGCAGTATTTT
v_gene: TRBV30
j_gene: TRBJ2-3
abundance: .
d_gene: .
len: 12

CDR3aa: CASSPGESPLHF
CDR3nt: TGTGCCAGCTCACCGGGGGAATCACCCCTCCACTTT
v_gene: TRBV18
j_gene: TRBJ1-6
abundance: .
d_gene: .
len: 12

CDR3aa: CASSLGLGPSDGGGSDTQYF
CDR3nt: TGTGCCAGCAGCTTAGGTTTGGGTCCCTCCGACGGGGGAGGGTCAGATACGCAGTATTTT
v_gene: TRBV7-6
j_gene: TRBJ2-3
abundance: .
d_gene: TRBD2
len: 20

CDR3aa: CATRRGLVKETQYF
CDR3nt: TGTGCCACTCGCAGGGGGCTGGTTAAGGAGACCCAGTACTTC
v_gene: TRBV6-5
j_gene: TRBJ2-5
abundance: .
d_gene: TRBD1
len: 14

CDR3aa: CASSFERGTQYF
CDR3nt: TGTGCCAGCAGCTTCGAAAGGGGGACCCAGTACTTC
v_gene: TRBV5-6
j_gene: TRBJ2-5
abundance: .
d_gene: .
len: 12

CDR3aa: CASSNHRDRDYGYTF
CDR3nt: TGTGCCAGTAGTAACCACCGGGACAGGGACTATGGCTACACCTTC
v_gene: TRBV19
j_gene: TRBJ1-2
abundance: once
d_gene: TRBD1
len: 15

CDR3aa: CASSIGFGGENEKLFF
CDR3nt: TGTGCCAGTAGTATAGGGTTCGGCGGCGAGAATGAAAAACTGTTTTTT
v_gene: TRBV19
j_gene: TRBJ1-4
abundance: .
d_gene: .
len: 16